The 15 T cell receptor beta chains in this list originate from one sample, sequenced in a study of blood T cell repertoires in COVID-19. The table came from immunoSEQ multiplex PCR; TCRdb's copy has only in-frame clones and leaves some out. The sample contains approximately 170,000 clones, roughly four fifths of which appear only once. The sequencing input was peripheral blood. Receptor source: a man between 65 and 85 years old who had recovered from COVID-19.

The chain employs TRBV6-5 and TRBJ1-3; weak D call: TRBD1 (5 bases). This CDR3 contains 16 residues. Germline V gene lookup returns CDR1 MNHEY and CDR2 SVGAGI. With 4 bases removed from V and 0 bases from J, the gap between germline ends came to 13 bases. CDR3 sequence reads: CASSSRGSFSGNTIYF. The CDR3 bases are TGTGCCAGCAGTTCCCGGGGGTCCTTCTCTGGAAACACCATATATTTT.

The chain recombines TRBV18 with TRBJ1-1; D unresolved. In germline, CDR1 is KGHSH, CDR2 LQKENI. V was shortened by 2 bases and J by 1 base, with 11 bases between the two germline ends. The CDR3 totals 15 residues. The CDR3 nucleotides read TGTGCCAGCTCACCAACTTTAGCAAGGAACACTGAAGCTTTCTTT. Its protein product is CASSPTLARNTEAFF.

The chain carries TRBV11-2 and TRBJ1-4; maybe TRBD1 (6 bases). V gave up 0 bases and J gave up 8 bases, with 13 bases separating them. CDR1 SGHAT and CDR2 FQNNGV come from the germline V gene. The CDR3 is made up of 15 amino acids. The CDR3 protein is CASSLDGGGGEKLFF. The CDR3 DNA follows: TGTGCCAGCAGCTTAGACGGGGGCGGGGGAGAAAAACTGTTTTTT.

The chain recombines TRBV29-1 with TRBJ1-5; maybe TRBD1 (5 bases). Germline assignment: CDR1 SQVTM and CDR2 ANQGSEA. The CDR3 has 15 amino acids. Trimming left V 5 bases short and J 0 bases short, with 14 bases between. The CDR3 reads CSVMVSGSSNQPQHF. The DNA for the CDR3 is TGCAGCGTTATGGTCTCAGGGTCTAGCAATCAGCCCCAGCATTTT.

The J gene is TRBJ2-7, the V gene TRBV5-1, with TRBD2 matching 14 bases. The CDR3 length is 18 residues. V dropped 2 bases and J dropped 0; count of bases not matched to a gene: 7. CDR1 and CDR2 from the germline V gene are SGHRS and YFSETQ. CDR3 DNA sequence: TGCGCCAGCAGCTTTCAGGGACTAGCGGGAGTGGGCTCCTACGAGCAGTACTTC. It encodes CASSFQGLAGVGSYEQYF.

Comment on this clone: Compared with germline, one end of the junction differs, possibly owing to a read error. The V and J genes are TRBV3-1 (or the pseudogene TRBV3-2) and TRBJ2-7; D is perhaps TRBD1 (6 bases). This CDR3 is 14 amino acids long. Germline V gene data show CDR1 as LGHDT and CDR2 as YNNKEL (reference sequence). The CDR3 is CASSQDGGRAERYF. CDR3 sequence (DNA): TGTGCCAGCAGCCAAGATGGGGGCAGGGCCGAGCGGTACTTC.

This clone was found once. The gene calls are TRBV20-1 and TRBJ1-2; perhaps TRBD1 as D (6 bases). This CDR3 region has 11 residues. Per germline, CDR1 DFQATT and CDR2 SNEGSKA (reference sequence). V lost 4 bases and J 4 bases, leaving 7 bases between the germline ends. CDR3 region: CSAMDSYGYTF. CDR3 DNA sequence: TGCAGTGCTATGGACAGCTATGGCTACACCTTC.

This chain joins TRBV18 and TRBJ2-1, with D unresolved. The CDR3 is made up of 13 amino acids. In germline, CDR1 is KGHSH, CDR2 LQKENI. Trimming took off 1 base at V and 9 bases at J, with 10 bases between the two ends. CDR3 sequence (DNA): TGTGCCAGCTCACCACTCTCGGTGAGTGAGCAGTTCTTC. It encodes CASSPLSVSEQFF.

This clone has a single count. J is TRBJ2-2 and V is TRBV3-1 (or the pseudogene TRBV3-2), with TRBD2 matching over 7 bases. The V gene's germline CDR1 is LGHDT and CDR2 YNNKEL (reference sequence). The CDR3 totals 23 residues. V gave up 1 base and J gave up 0 bases; unmatched junction bases: 23. CDR3 sequence: CASSQVYFFPSLGGGPNTGELFF. The CDR3 region has the DNA TGTGCCAGCAGCCAAGTTTATTTCTTTCCTTCTTTGGGGGGAGGGCCGAACACCGGGGAGCTGTTTTTT.

The rearrangement joins TRBV13 to TRBJ2-7; 10 bases are a match to TRBD1. The CDR3 contains 15 residues. Germline assignment: CDR1 PRHDT and CDR2 FYEKMQ (reference sequence). Trimming at V came to 5 bases and at J to 1 base, leaving 5 bases not matched to a gene. This chain's CDR3 is CASSPGTGESYEQYF. The CDR3, as DNA: TGTGCCAGCAGCCCGGGGACAGGGGAATCCTACGAGCAGTACTTC.

The chain links TRBV6-5 to TRBJ2-7; 9 bases map to TRBD2. Looked up from germline, CDR1 is MNHEY and CDR2 is SVGAGI. The J segment lost 5 bases and the V segment lost 0 bases, leaving 8 bases of the junction unmatched. This CDR3 spans 16 amino acids. For the CDR3, the DNA is TGTGCCAGCAGTTACTCGATAGGCGGGAGGGCGAACGAGCAGTACTTC. Translation gives CASSYSIGGRANEQYF.

About this clone itself: Other DNA sequences in the same sample also yield this CDR3. The chain is built from TRBV5-5 and TRBJ2-7; TRBD1 is a possible D gene (5 bases). With 1 base removed from V and 2 bases from J, the gap between germline ends came to 10 bases. The CDR3 loop spans 14 amino acids. Germline CDR1 reads SGHKS; CDR2 reads YYEKEE (reference sequence). The CDR3 nucleotides read TGTGCCAGCAGCTTGACAGGAGCAACCTACGAGCAGTACTTC. This translates into CASSLTGATYEQYF.

The chain is built from TRBV9 and TRBJ2-2, with 9 bases lining up with TRBD1. This CDR3 has 16 residues. V lost 5 bases and J lost 0; bases outside the gene matches: 5. CDR1 is SGDLS, CDR2 YYNGEE, per germline. CDR3 sequence: CASSYRGLSNTGELFF. In DNA, the CDR3 is TGTGCCAGCAGTTACAGGGGGCTCTCGAACACCGGGGAGCTGTTTTTT. Drawing the rest from reference TRBV9 and TRBJ2-2, the complete variable domain is DSGVTQTPKHLITATGQRVTLRCSPRSGDLSVYWYQQSLDQGLQFLIQYYNGEERAKGNILERFSAQQFPDLHSELNLSSLELGDSALYFCASSYRGLSNTGELFFGEGSRLTVL.

The chain joins TRBV5-1 to TRBJ2-7; 8 nucleotides align to TRBD1. Germline V lookup: CDR1 SGHRS, CDR2 YFSETQ. The J segment lost 0 bases and the V segment lost 4 bases, leaving 6 bases of the junction unmatched. The CDR3 extends over 15 amino acids. CDR3 coding DNA: TGCGCCAGCAGCCCGGGACAGGTAAGCTCCTACGAGCAGTACTTC. Amino acids: CASSPGQVSSYEQYF. Variable domain in full (rest from reference TRBV5-1 and TRBJ2-7): KAGVTQTPRYLIKTRGQQVTLSCSPISGHRSVSWYQQTPGQGLQFLFEYFSETQRNKGNFPGRFSGRQFSNSRSEMNVSTLELGDSALYLCASSPGQVSSYEQYFGPGTRLTVT.

This chain's CDR3 is CATSSTGTSDYEQYF. CDR3 DNA sequence: TGTGCCACCAGCAGTACCGGGACTAGCGACTACGAGCAGTACTTC. This chain links TRBV15 with TRBJ2-7, with 10 bases matching TRBD2. The CDR3 is 15 amino acids. V was clipped by 3 bases and J by 3 bases; unmatched bases: 5. Germline V gene lookup returns CDR1 LNHNV and CDR2 YYDKDF (reference sequence).